These 29 T cell receptor beta chains were all obtained from the same sample, sequenced in a study of T cell responses to AZD1222 COVID-19 vaccine. The protocol was immunoSEQ multiplex PCR, while the TCRdb copy is restricted to in-frame clones and leaves out a portion. The data contain around 140,000 clones, just over 90% of them singletons. The sample consisted of peripheral blood, taken on day 0 of AZD1222 vaccination. The receptors originated from an adult in good health.

The chain is built from TRBV3-1 (or the pseudogene TRBV3-2) and TRBJ2-3, with D unresolved. The CDR3 is made up of 13 amino acids. Trimming pared 6 bases from V and 6 bases from J, leaving 13 bases between. From germline, CDR1 is LGHDT and CDR2 YNNKEL (reference sequence). The DNA for the CDR3 is TGTGCCAGCAGTCGTAATATTGGTGATACGCAGTATTTT. Amino acid sequence: CASSRNIGDTQYF.

The rearrangement joins TRBV4-3 to TRBJ2-2, with D possibly TRBD2 on 7 matching bases. The germline gives CDR1 LGHNA, CDR2 YSLEER. CDR3 size: 18 residues. The V and J ends lost 0 bases and 0 bases respectively, with 14 bases between them. DNA of the CDR3: TGCGCCAGCAGCCAAGACTTAGGGGGGGCAGCGAACACCGGGGAGCTGTTTTTT. Encoded protein: CASSQDLGGAANTGELFF.

This sequence joins TRBV27 and TRBJ2-3; D call uncertain. The germline CDR1 and CDR2 sequences are MNHEY and SMNVEV (reference sequence). V lost 7 bases, J lost 9 bases, and 14 bases lay in between. This CDR3 has 12 residues. As DNA, the CDR3 is TGTGCCAGCACTCCGAAGTTAGGGACGCAGTATTTT. Amino acid sequence: CASTPKLGTQYF.

This rearrangement joins TRBV10-3 to TRBJ2-1, with D possibly being TRBD1 or TRBD2 (6 bases each). The germline V and J ends were trimmed by 11 bases and 7 bases, with 12 bases remaining between them. CDR1 ENHRY and CDR2 SYGVKD come from the germline V gene. The CDR3 sequence is 11 residues long. This chain's CDR3 is CAVGGGNEQFF. CDR3 bases: TGTGCCGTAGGGGGAGGAAATGAGCAGTTCTTC.

The V and J genes are TRBV7-9 and TRBJ1-1; 7 bases fit TRBD1. The CDR3 runs 18 residues. The trim removed 5 bases at V and 2 bases at J, leaving 17 bases unmatched. The germline V gene encodes CDR1 SEHNR and CDR2 FQNEAQ (reference sequence). CDR3 in DNA: TGTGCCAGCAGCGGTCCTCGTTCGTCGAGGGGGCATAACACTGAAGCTTTCTTT. Encoded protein: CASSGPRSSRGHNTEAFF.

A single count supports this clone. For the CDR3, the DNA is TGCAGCTCCCGGACTAGCGGGTGGGCAGATACGCAGTATTTT. Encoded protein: CSSRTSGWADTQYF. The chain links TRBV29-1 to TRBJ2-3; TRBD2 matches at 11 bases. The CDR3 sequence is 14 residues long. Germline loops: CDR1 SQVTM, CDR2 ANQGSEA. The V and J ends lost 8 bases and 4 bases, in that order; junction bases with no gene match: 8.

This chain connects TRBV19 to TRBJ2-7; D is unclear. The V and J ends lost 0 bases and 1 base respectively, with 10 bases between them. The germline V gene has CDR1 LNHDA and CDR2 SQIVND (reference sequence). This CDR3 has 15 residues. The CDR3 DNA is TGTGCCAGTAGTATAGAGGCAGGAACATCCTACGAGCAGTACTTC. This codes for CASSIEAGTSYEQYF.

The V and J genes are TRBV7-6 and TRBJ2-7; TRBD2 agrees at 7 bases. CDR1 SGHVS and CDR2 FNYEAQ come from the germline V gene. J lost 0 bases, V lost 5 bases, and 10 bases had no gene match. CDR3 length: 16 residues. CDR3 sequence (DNA): TGTGCCAGCAGCCCGGGGGGTAGGGGTCTCTCCTACGAGCAGTACTTC. It encodes CASSPGGRGLSYEQYF.

The V call is TRBV29-1, the J call TRBJ2-7, with 8 bases lining up with TRBD1. Trimming took 5 bases from V and 0 from J; bases not matched to a gene: 6. Germline V CDR1 and CDR2: SQVTM, ANQGSEA. The CDR3 contains 14 residues. Here the CDR3 DNA reads TGCAGCGTTAACGACAGGGGCATCTCCTACGAGCAGTACTTC. It yields the protein CSVNDRGISYEQYF.

This sequence joins TRBV5-1 and TRBJ2-2; the match to TRBD2 covers 11 bases. With V trimmed by 3 bases and J by 10 bases, 8 bases remained unmatched. The CDR3 consists of 15 residues. Germline V gives CDR1 SGHRS, CDR2 YFSETQ. The CDR3 DNA reads TGCGCCAGCAGCTGGGCACTAGCGGGAGAGGTGGAGCTGTTTTTT. Amino acid sequence: CASSWALAGEVELFF.

J is TRBJ1-2 and V is TRBV12-2. TRBV12-2 counts as a pseudogene. The CDR3 loop spans 15 amino acids. CDR3 DNA: TGTGCAAGTCGCTTAGGCGGCCCTCAGCGGACTGGCTACACCTTC. This translates into CASRLGGPQRTGYTF.

CDR3 sequence (DNA): TGTGCCAGCAGCGGTGGCAAGGATGGCTACACCTTC. It yields the protein CASSGGKDGYTF. V is TRBV7-9 and J is TRBJ1-2; D uncertain. Between the trimmed V and J ends, which lost 5 bases and 6 bases, there was a span of 10 bases. Germline V gene sequence: CDR1 SEHNR, CDR2 FQNEAQ (reference sequence). This CDR3 comprises 12 residues.

V is TRBV6-1 and J is TRBJ2-5; 7 positions agree with TRBD2. Per germline, CDR1 MNHNS and CDR2 SASEGT. The CDR3 sequence is 13 residues long. V gave up 4 bases and J gave up 4 bases; unmatched junction bases: 3. This CDR3 is CASSGTSSETQYF. CDR3 in DNA: TGTGCCAGCAGTGGGACTAGTTCAGAGACCCAGTACTTC.

This chain joins TRBV5-6 and TRBJ1-2; no definite D call. The CDR3 covers 13 residues. Trimming pared 4 bases from V and 4 bases from J, leaving 11 bases between. Germline V gene sequence: CDR1 SGHDT, CDR2 YYEEEE. CDR3 nucleotide sequence: TGTGCCAGCAGCCTTTCTAGGCCCTATGGCTACACCTTC. Translation gives CASSLSRPYGYTF.

This sequence joins TRBV19 and TRBJ1-1; the D is unclear. The V and J ends lost 0 bases and 1 base respectively, with 3 bases between them. This CDR3 comprises 13 residues. The germline V gene has CDR1 LNHDA and CDR2 SQIVND (reference sequence). CDR3 in amino acids: CASSIDRNTEAFF. DNA for the CDR3: TGTGCCAGTAGTATAGACAGGAACACTGAAGCTTTCTTT.

The V gene is TRBV9, the J gene TRBJ1-1; D may be TRBD1 (6 bases). The germline V gene has CDR1 SGDLS and CDR2 YYNGEE. V lost 4 bases to trimming and J lost 10 bases, with 20 bases between them. The CDR3 is 14 residues long. In DNA form, the CDR3 reads TGTGCCAGCAGCCCTGGGGGGGCCCTAAAGGGAGCTTTCTTT. Translating it yields CASSPGGALKGAFF. Drawing the rest from reference TRBV9 and TRBJ1-1, the complete variable domain is DSGVTQTPKHLITATGQRVTLRCSPRSGDLSVYWYQQSLDQGLQFLIQYYNGEERAKGNILERFSAQQFPDLHSELNLSSLELGDSALYFCASSPGGALKGAFFGQGTRLTVV.

This chain joins TRBV5-1 and TRBJ1-4, with 7 nucleotides matching TRBD1. The germline CDR1 and CDR2 sequences are SGHRS and YFSETQ. The CDR3 extends over 15 amino acids. The ends lost 4 bases at V and 7 bases at J; junction bases unmatched: 10. The CDR3 here is CASSPRQGESEKLFF. As DNA, the CDR3 is TGCGCCAGCAGCCCGCGACAGGGTGAGAGTGAAAAACTGTTTTTT.

The chain links TRBV4-1 to TRBJ1-5; D not resolved. This CDR3 spans 15 amino acids. CDR1 is MGHRA, CDR2 YSYEKL, per germline. Trimming shortened V by 1 base and J by 2 bases, and 9 bases separated the two germline ends. CDR3 loop: CASSQVYAGNQPQHF. The DNA of the CDR3 is TGCGCCAGCAGCCAAGTTTATGCGGGCAATCAGCCCCAGCATTTT.

The gene calls are TRBV5-4 and TRBJ1-2; possible D gene TRBD1, 5 bases. CDR1 SGHNT and CDR2 YYREEE come from the germline V gene (reference sequence). This CDR3 is 15 amino acids long. Trimming took 3 bases from V and 7 from J, leaving 19 bases between them. Written as DNA, the CDR3 is TGTGCCAGCAGCTACGGGGGGGGATTTGCGGGTGGCTACACCTTC. Its translation: CASSYGGGFAGGYTF. Using reference TRBV5-4 and TRBJ1-2 for the parts outside the CDR3, the full variable domain is ETGVTQSPTHLIKTRGQQVTLRCSSQSGHNTVSWYQQALGQGPQFIFQYYREEENGRGNFPPRFSGLQFPNYSSELNVNALELDDSALYLCASSYGGGFAGGYTFGSGTRLTVV.

CDR3 amino acids: CASTLNRGGNQPQHF. For the CDR3, the DNA is TGCGCCAGCACCCTGAACAGGGGAGGCAATCAGCCCCAGCATTTT. The chain employs TRBV5-1 and TRBJ1-5, with 7 bases aligning to TRBD1. The CDR3 length is 15 residues. V trimming: 6 bases; J trimming: 2 bases; junction bases outside the gene matches: 8. Germline V gene sequence: CDR1 SGHRS, CDR2 YFSETQ.

The rearrangement joins TRBV6-5 to TRBJ1-1, with TRBD1 as a possible D gene (5 bases). From germline, CDR1 is MNHEY and CDR2 SVGAGI. This CDR3 contains 13 residues. V lost 8 bases to trimming and J lost 7 bases, with 17 bases between them. The CDR3 DNA sequence: TGTGCCAGCCAAGGAGGCTTTGGGGGTGAAGCTTTCTTT. This translates into CASQGGFGGEAFF.

A word on this clone: Germline and junction disagree at one end, which may indicate a read error. This sequence joins TRBV7-7 and TRBJ2-1; D not resolved. CDR1 and CDR2 (germline): SSHAT, FNYEAQ (reference sequence). This CDR3 comprises 14 residues. CDR3: CASSPGRTNNEQFF. The CDR3 DNA reads TGTGCTAGCAGCCCCGGACGGACGAACAATGAGCAGTTCTTC.

The J gene is TRBJ2-7, the V gene TRBV6-5; D may match TRBD1 or TRBD2 (5 bases each). This CDR3 is 15 amino acids long. V was clipped by 4 bases and J by 4 bases, with 17 bases between them. Germline CDR1 reads MNHEY; CDR2 reads SVGAGI. The CDR3 DNA reads TGTGCCAGCAGTTCAGGAAGGCCGGGGCCTTACGAGCAGTACTTC. Its translation: CASSSGRPGPYEQYF.

The chain recombines TRBV18 with TRBJ1-2, with TRBD1 as a possible D gene (5 bases). This CDR3 contains 15 residues. Germline V gives CDR1 KGHSH, CDR2 LQKENI. The ends were cut back, 3 bases at V and 8 bases at J, with 19 bases in the middle. The CDR3 coding sequence is TGTGCCAGCTCACCTACGGGGGTCGGGCCGGCGGGCTACACCTTC. Its translation is CASSPTGVGPAGYTF.

The V call is TRBV11-3, the J call TRBJ2-1; 7 bases match TRBD2. V lost 1 base and J lost 2; bases outside the gene matches: 5. The CDR3 is 16 residues long. CDR1 and CDR2 (germline): SGHNT, YENEEA. The DNA for the CDR3 is TGTGCCAGCAGCTTAGCGGGCGGGAGAGCCTACAATGAGCAGTTCTTC. Residues: CASSLAGGRAYNEQFF. The variable domain in full, with the rest retrieved from reference TRBV11-3 and TRBJ2-1, is EAGVVQSPRYKIIEKKQPVAFWCNPISGHNTLYWYLQNLGQGPELLIRYENEEAVDDSQLPKDRFSAERLKGVDSTLKIQPAELGDSAVYLCASSLAGGRAYNEQFFGPGTRLTVL.

V usage is TRBV7-2 and J usage is TRBJ1-1, with D uncertain. CDR3 length equals 14 residues. Between the trimmed V and J ends, which lost 3 bases and 7 bases, there was a span of 15 bases. Germline V gene sequence: CDR1 SGHTA, CDR2 FQGNSA. Written as DNA, the CDR3 is TGTGCCAGCAGCTTTCTTCCCACTAAGAATGAAGCTTTCTTT. It translates to CASSFLPTKNEAFF.

V usage is TRBV2 and J usage is TRBJ2-7; 7 bases map to TRBD2. V was clipped by 10 bases and J by 3 bases; unmatched bases: 6. Germline lookup yields CDR1 SNHLY and CDR2 FYNNEI. This CDR3 has 12 amino acids. In DNA form, the CDR3 reads TGTGCCACCGGGACTAATGACTACGAGCAGTACTTC. The encoded protein is CATGTNDYEQYF.

This sequence joins TRBV4-1 and TRBJ1-2; no definite D call. Germline V CDR1 and CDR2: MGHRA, YSYEKL. There are 13 residues in the CDR3. The germline V and J ends were trimmed by 0 bases and 8 bases, with 10 bases remaining between them. The CDR3, as DNA: TGCGCCAGCAGCCAAGACTTGACGCAAGGCTACACCTTC. As protein: CASSQDLTQGYTF.

The genes are TRBV15 and TRBJ1-2, with no clear D. The CDR3 is made up of 15 amino acids. In germline, CDR1 is LNHNV, CDR2 YYDKDF (reference sequence). V dropped 0 bases and J dropped 8 bases, with 16 bases sitting between them. Here the CDR3 reads CATSRDLARPYGYTF. CDR3 nucleotides: TGTGCCACCAGCAGAGATCTCGCCCGACCATACGGCTACACCTTC.